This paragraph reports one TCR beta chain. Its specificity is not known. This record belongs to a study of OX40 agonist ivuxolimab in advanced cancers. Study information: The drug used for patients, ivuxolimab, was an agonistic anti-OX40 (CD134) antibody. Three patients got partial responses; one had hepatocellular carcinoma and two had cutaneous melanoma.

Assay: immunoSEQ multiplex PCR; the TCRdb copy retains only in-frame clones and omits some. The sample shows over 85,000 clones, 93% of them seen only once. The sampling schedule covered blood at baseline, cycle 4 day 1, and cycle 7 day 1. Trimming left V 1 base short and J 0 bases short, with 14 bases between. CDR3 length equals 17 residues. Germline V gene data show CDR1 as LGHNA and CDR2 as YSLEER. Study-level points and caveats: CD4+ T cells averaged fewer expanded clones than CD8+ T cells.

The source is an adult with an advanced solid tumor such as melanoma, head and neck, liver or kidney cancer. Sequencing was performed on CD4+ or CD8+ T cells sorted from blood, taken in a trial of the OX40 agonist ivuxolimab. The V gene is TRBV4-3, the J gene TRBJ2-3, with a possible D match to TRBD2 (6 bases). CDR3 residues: CASSQGPRRGSTDTQYF. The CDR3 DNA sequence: TGCGCCAGCAGCCAAGGTCCCAGGCGGGGAAGCACAGATACGCAGTATTTT.